Sequencing of this T cell receptor beta chain was carried out in a study of blood T cell repertoires in COVID-19. The wider study: The United States, Italy and Spain were the sources of the acute and convalescent COVID-19 samples. Sample material is recorded as cDNA or gDNA derived from T cells, B-cell-depleted T cells, or PBMCs.

Per the original data handling: Using reference gene primer amplification, nucleated cell counts were estimated. Sequenced by immunoSEQ multiplex PCR; TCRdb stores in-frame clones only, minus some. That table furnishes V, J and clone size, whereas the DNA furnished D and trimming. The profile shows 200,000 to 250,000 clones, over 70% of them singletons. CDR1 is SGHVS and CDR2 is FNYEAQ in the germline V gene. J gave up 5 bases and V 1 base, and 8 bases lay outside the gene matches. The CDR3 is made up of 15 amino acids. The source is a woman aged 70 to 79 with acute or convalescent COVID-19. This sequence joins TRBV7-6 and TRBJ2-7; TRBD1 matches 7 bases. The sequencing input was peripheral blood. The CDR3 DNA reads TGTGCCAGCAGCTTAGAGGGACAGCGATGGGACGAGCAGTACTTC. The encoded protein is CASSLEGQRWDEQYF. The full variable domain, completed using reference TRBV7-6 and TRBJ2-7, is GAGVSQSPRYKVTKRGQDVALRCDPISGHVSLYWYRQALGQGPEFLTYFNYEAQQDKSGLPNDRFSAERPEGSISTLTIQRTEQRDSAMYRCASSLEGQRWDEQYFGPGTRLTVT.